A single sample gave rise to the 5 T cell receptor beta chains below, sequenced in a study of T cell repertoires in cytomegalovirus infection. Their specific antigens are unknown. TCRdb re-called the reads through MiXCR, storing one row per CDR3 protein. The sample holds fewer than 1,000,000 distinct CDR3 sequences, about a third seen once. The sequences come from cultured CD8+ T cells from PBMCs, collected from culture after CMV antigen stimulation. The receptors come from a human donor in good health (CMV status not recorded). Some clones in this sample may be carry-over from other donors' samples.

This clonotype was detected many times. The rearrangement links TRBV6-1 to TRBJ2-1; D not certain. CDR1 is MNHNS, CDR2 SASEGT, per germline. V was trimmed by 1 base and J by 7 bases, leaving 8 bases between them. The CDR3 length is 13 residues. Written as DNA, the CDR3 is TGTGCCAGCAGTGAAGGTGTCGTAAATGAGCAGTTCTTC. Encoded protein: CASSEGVVNEQFF.

The sample holds a few counts of this clonotype. The J gene is TRBJ2-7, the V gene TRBV10-3; D is perhaps TRBD1 (6 bases). The CDR3 totals 14 residues. Germline V lookup: CDR1 ENHRY, CDR2 SYGVKD. Deletions cut 6 bases from V and 6 bases from J, with 18 bases between. In DNA form, the CDR3 reads TGTGCCATCAGGCGAGGACAGCCGTGGGTCGAGCAGTACTTC. Its protein product is CAIRRGQPWVEQYF.

This chain joins TRBV7-9 and TRBJ2-5; a possible D gene is TRBD1 (7 bases). Per germline, CDR1 SEHNR and CDR2 FQNEAQ (reference sequence). Trimming shortened V by 7 bases and J by 3 bases, and 21 bases separated the two germline ends. The length of the CDR3 is 16 residues. In DNA form, the CDR3 reads TGTGCCAGCACCCACTTCCGAGGGGGCGGGGAAGAGACCCAGTACTTC. It codes for CASTHFRGGGEETQYF. Full variable domain (remainder filled in from reference TRBV7-9 and TRBJ2-5): DTGVSQNPRHKITKRGQNVTFRCDPISEHNRLYWYRQTLGQGPEFLTYFQNEAQLEKSRLLSDRFSAERPKGSFSTLEIQRTEQGDSAMYLCASTHFRGGGEETQYFGPGTRLLVL.

This clonotype was detected only a few times. The chain links TRBV12-3 or TRBV12-4 to TRBJ2-3; 7 nucleotides line up with TRBD2. The V gene end was trimmed by 6 bases and the J gene end by 0 bases; junction bases not matched to a gene: 6. The CDR3 extends over 15 amino acids. This CDR3 reads CASRVAGLSTDTQYF. The CDR3 bases are TGTGCCAGCAGGGTAGCGGGTCTTAGCACAGATACGCAGTATTTT.

This clonotype was seen a few times. V gene TRBV4-3 combines with J gene TRBJ2-3; D not resolved. The CDR3 is 21 residues long. The V gene lost 1 base and the J gene lost 0 bases, with 26 bases spanning the gap. Per the germline V gene, CDR1 is LGHNA and CDR2 is YSLEER. The CDR3 loop reads CASSQGTPGSYLDSSTDTQYF. For the CDR3, the DNA is TGCGCCAGCAGCCAAGGAACACCGGGCTCATACCTTGACTCTAGCACAGATACGCAGTATTTT.